This T cell receptor beta chain originates from a study of T cells in Graves' hyperthyroidism and ophthalmopathy. Study results and limitations: Blood also carried most thyroid clonotypes expanded above 0.001.

This clonotype was seen ten or more times. Its cognate antigen is unknown. There were TCR beta CDR3 regions amplified from RNA transcripts. HTBI primers were used for first-round RT-PCR of the TCR CDR3. TCRdb used MiXCR to reprocess the multiplex PCR reads, holding one entry per CDR3 protein. Of fewer than 400,000 distinct CDR3 sequences in the sample, approximately 14% were seen once. Sequenced: blood. The source is a woman between 18 and 29 years old with Graves' hyperthyroidism that later progressed to Graves' ophthalmopathy.

The CDR3 reads CASRRGAGGLSYEQYF. DNA for the CDR3: TGTGCCAGCAGGAGAGGAGCGGGAGGCCTCTCCTACGAGCAGTACTTC. The genes are TRBV11-2 and TRBJ2-7; 9 bases map to TRBD2. Germline V CDR1 and CDR2: SGHAT, FQNNGV. The CDR3 runs to 16 residues. The V gene end was trimmed by 6 bases and the J gene end by 0 bases; junction bases not matched to a gene: 9.